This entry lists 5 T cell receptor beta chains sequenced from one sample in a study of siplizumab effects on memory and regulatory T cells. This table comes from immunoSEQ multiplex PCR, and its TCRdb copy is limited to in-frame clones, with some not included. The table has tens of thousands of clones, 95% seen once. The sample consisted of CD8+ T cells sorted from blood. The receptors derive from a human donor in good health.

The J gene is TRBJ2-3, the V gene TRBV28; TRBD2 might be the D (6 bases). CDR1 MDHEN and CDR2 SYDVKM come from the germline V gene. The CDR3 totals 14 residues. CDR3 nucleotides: TGTGCAGTTGGTGGTAGCGGAACCACAGATACGCAGTATTTT. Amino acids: CAVGGSGTTDTQYF.

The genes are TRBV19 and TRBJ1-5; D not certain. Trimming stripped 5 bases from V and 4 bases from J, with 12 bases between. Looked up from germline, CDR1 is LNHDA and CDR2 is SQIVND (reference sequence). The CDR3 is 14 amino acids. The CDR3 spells CASSYNGVNQPQHF. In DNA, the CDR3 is TGTGCCAGTAGTTATAACGGGGTAAATCAGCCCCAGCATTTT. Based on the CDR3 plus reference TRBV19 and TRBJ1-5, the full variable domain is DGGITQSPKYLFRKEGQNVTLSCEQNLNHDAMYWYRQDPGQGLRLIYYSQIVNDFQKGDIAEGYSVSREKKESFPLTVTSAQKNPTAFYLCASSYNGVNQPQHFGDGTRLSIL.

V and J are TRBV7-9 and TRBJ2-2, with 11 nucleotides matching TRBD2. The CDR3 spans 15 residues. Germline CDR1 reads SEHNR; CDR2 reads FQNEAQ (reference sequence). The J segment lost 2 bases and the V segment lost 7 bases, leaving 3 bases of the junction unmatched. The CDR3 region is CASIRLAGNTGELFF. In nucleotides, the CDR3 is TGTGCCAGCATTCGACTAGCGGGAAACACCGGGGAGCTGTTTTTT.

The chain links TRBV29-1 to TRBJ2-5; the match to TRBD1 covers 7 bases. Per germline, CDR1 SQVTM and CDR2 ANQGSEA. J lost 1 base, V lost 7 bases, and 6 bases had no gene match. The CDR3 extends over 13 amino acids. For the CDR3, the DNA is TGCAGCGGATCAACAGGGGTCCAAGAGACCCAGTACTTC. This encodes CSGSTGVQETQYF.

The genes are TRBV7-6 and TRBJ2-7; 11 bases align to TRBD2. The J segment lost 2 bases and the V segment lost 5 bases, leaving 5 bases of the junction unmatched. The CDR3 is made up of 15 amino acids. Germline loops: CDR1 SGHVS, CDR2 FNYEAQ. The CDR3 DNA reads TGTGCCAGCAGCCAGGAACTAGCGGGGGCCTACGAGCAGTACTTC. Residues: CASSQELAGAYEQYF.